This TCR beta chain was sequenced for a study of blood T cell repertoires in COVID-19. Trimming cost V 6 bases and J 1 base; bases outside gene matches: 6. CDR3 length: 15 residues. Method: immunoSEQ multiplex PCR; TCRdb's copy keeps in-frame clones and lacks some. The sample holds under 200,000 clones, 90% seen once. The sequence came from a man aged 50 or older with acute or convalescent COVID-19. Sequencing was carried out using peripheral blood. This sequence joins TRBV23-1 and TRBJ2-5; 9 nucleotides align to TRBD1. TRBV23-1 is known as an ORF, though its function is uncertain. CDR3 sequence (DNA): TGCGCCAGCAGGCCGCAGGACAGGGGCCAAGAGACCCAGTACTTC. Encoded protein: CASRPQDRGQETQYF.